This entry lists 20 T cell receptor beta chains sequenced from one sample in a study of blood T cells in healthy people across ages. Sample-barcoded 5' priming and a J-beta primer mix drove a second PCR of roughly 6 to 12 cycles. MiXCR, applied by TCRdb to the 5' RACE reads, yields one record per CDR3 protein. The repertoire has about 800,000 distinct CDR3 sequences, about 25% of them found once; the top ten carry roughly 3.5%. These data were also filed under a second study, of T cells of mothers and their children.

Sequenced sample: blood. The receptors come from a boy between 5 and 17 years old in good health.

The CDR3 DNA is TGTGCCAGCAGCTCTGGGACCGGGACAGGGGGCAATGAGCAGTTCTTC. Encoded protein: CASSSGTGTGGNEQFF. J is TRBJ2-1 and V is TRBV9; 11 nucleotides agree with TRBD1. This CDR3 is 16 amino acids long. CDR1 and CDR2 from the germline V gene are SGDLS and YYNGEE. J was trimmed by 6 bases and V by 4 bases; bases with no gene match: 9.

Only a few counts were recorded for this clonotype. The chain joins TRBV6-2 or TRBV6-3 to TRBJ2-1, with D unresolved. Germline V CDR1 and CDR2: MNHEY, SVGEGT. The CDR3 contains 11 residues. Trimming took off 6 bases at V and 10 bases at J, with 10 bases between the two ends. The CDR3 reads CASRDVAEQFF. The CDR3 coding sequence is TGTGCCAGCAGGGACGTGGCAGAGCAGTTCTTC.

The chain is built from TRBV29-1 and TRBJ2-1; no clear D gene. Trimming took off 8 bases at V and 0 bases at J, with 14 bases between the two ends. Germline CDR1 SQVTM, CDR2 ANQGSEA. The CDR3 length is 14 residues. The CDR3 DNA sequence: TGCAGCCTGAAGCGCTCCAGCTCCTACAATGAGCAGTTCTTC. Translating gives CSLKRSSSYNEQFF.

This chain joins TRBV5-6 and TRBJ2-1; D uncertain. Trimming shortened V by 2 bases and J by 0 bases, and 18 bases separated the two germline ends. This CDR3 has 18 amino acids. Germline V CDR1 and CDR2: SGHDT, YYEEEE. CDR3 DNA sequence: TGTGCCAGCAGCTTTCCCCTGTTGGCGGAAAGCTCCTACAATGAGCAGTTCTTC. This codes for CASSFPLLAESSYNEQFF.

Of note for this clonotype: Compared with germline, one end of the junction differs, possibly owing to a read error. The genes are TRBV3-1 and TRBJ2-5; 8 bases agree with TRBD2. Germline V lookup: CDR1 LGHDT, CDR2 YNNKEL (reference sequence). The CDR3 is 15 amino acids. CDR3 bases: TGTGCCAGCAGCCAGAAGCGGGGGCAACAAGAGACCCAGCACTTC. Its protein product is CASSQKRGQQETQHF.

In this sample, this clonotype turned up a few times. V is TRBV15 and J is TRBJ2-1, with 7 bases aligning to TRBD1. V lost 1 base and J lost 0; bases outside the gene matches: 6. CDR3 length equals 17 residues. Germline V gives CDR1 LNHNV, CDR2 YYDKDF (reference sequence). CDR3 coding DNA: TGTGCCACCAGCAGAGTAGGGGGCGCCAGCTCCTACAATGAGCAGTTCTTC. Translating gives CATSRVGGASSYNEQFF.

This clonotype was seen more than once but under ten times. This chain uses TRBV12-3 or TRBV12-4 with TRBJ2-3; D is ambiguous. CDR3 length: 14 amino acids. The V end lost 5 bases, the J end lost 5 bases, and 14 bases lay between the germline ends. CDR3 bases: TGTGCCAGCAGTGGCGGCGGCAGCCAAGATACGCAGTATTTT. Translated, it gives CASSGGGSQDTQYF.

This clonotype has more than one count but fewer than ten. CDR3: CASTARGSTDTQYF. The CDR3 DNA reads TGTGCCAGCACGGCGCGGGGCTCCACAGATACGCAGTATTTT. This sequence joins TRBV28 and TRBJ2-3, with a tentative D call TRBD2 (6 bases). V was trimmed by 7 bases and J by 2 bases, leaving 13 bases between them. The germline CDR1 and CDR2 sequences are MDHEN and SYDVKM. The CDR3 is made up of 14 amino acids.

The V gene is TRBV13, the J gene TRBJ2-7, with 7 bases fitting TRBD1. The trim removed 5 bases at V and 6 bases at J, leaving 13 bases unmatched. The CDR3 length is 15 residues. From germline, CDR1 is PRHDT and CDR2 FYEKMQ (reference sequence). The CDR3 is CASSPPDRQRREQYF. The DNA for the CDR3 is TGTGCCAGCAGCCCTCCGGACAGGCAAAGGCGCGAGCAGTACTTC. The variable domain in full, completed from reference TRBV13 and TRBJ2-7, reads AAGVIQSPRHLIKEKRETATLKCYPIPRHDTVYWYQQGPGQDPQFLISFYEKMQSDKGSIPDRFSAQQFSDYHSELNMSSLELGDSALYFCASSPPDRQRREQYFGPGTRLTVT.

The chain links TRBV7-2 to TRBJ1-2, with D unresolved. This CDR3 comprises 13 residues. Germline V gene data show CDR1 as SGHTA and CDR2 as FQGNSA. Trimming removed 5 bases from V and 8 bases from J, with 15 bases in between. The CDR3 here is CASSDSPQEGYTF. The CDR3 bases are TGTGCCAGCAGCGATTCCCCCCAGGAGGGCTACACCTTC.

This chain joins TRBV9 and TRBJ2-7, with 8 bases matching TRBD2. Germline CDR1 reads SGDLS; CDR2 reads YYNGEE. This CDR3 comprises 14 residues. V was clipped by 0 bases and J by 2 bases; unmatched bases: 1. CDR3 sequence: CASSVDGRAYEQYF. The CDR3 DNA reads TGTGCCAGCAGCGTAGACGGGAGGGCCTACGAGCAGTACTTC.

Only a few counts were recorded for this clonotype. V gene TRBV4-2 combines with J gene TRBJ2-5, with D unclear. The DNA end is a closer match to TRBJ2-1, so the J assignment may be wrong. The CDR3 totals 16 residues. From germline, CDR1 is LGHNA and CDR2 YNFKEQ. The CDR3 DNA sequence: TGTGCCAGCAGCCAAGATCTCGGCTCTCTATACAATGAGCAGTTCTTC. Translated, it gives CASSQDLGSLYNEQFF.

V is TRBV7-2 and J is TRBJ1-2; 11 bases fit TRBD1. The CDR3 is made up of 17 amino acids. V was pared by 3 bases and J by 4 bases, with 10 bases of the junction left unmatched. Per the germline V gene, CDR1 is SGHTA and CDR2 is FQGNSA. The CDR3 region has the DNA TGTGCCAGCAGCTTTTGGACAGGGGGCGCAGGGATCTATGGCTACACCTTC. Its translation: CASSFWTGGAGIYGYTF.

This clonotype was seen a handful of times. This chain connects TRBV15 to TRBJ2-5; 7 bases match TRBD1. The DNA matches TRBJ2-1 better at its end, which makes the J call doubtful. Germline V gives CDR1 LNHNV, CDR2 YYDKDF (reference sequence). The CDR3 totals 16 residues. The CDR3 DNA follows: TGTGCCACCAGCAGAGGGGGGACAGCAGGAGCCAATGAGCAGTTCTTC. Amino acids: CATSRGGTAGANEQFF.

CDR3 protein: CASSQVPSTGSQYF. The CDR3 DNA reads TGCGCCAGCAGCCAAGTGCCAAGCACGGGGTCCCAGTACTTC. The genes are TRBV4-1 and TRBJ2-5; a possible D gene is TRBD2 (5 bases). Germline V gene sequence: CDR1 MGHRA, CDR2 YSYEKL. Trimming removed 1 base from V and 9 bases from J, with 15 bases in between. The CDR3 contains 14 residues.

Note on this clonotype: The junction departs from the called germline gene at one end, perhaps through a read error. This chain's CDR3 is CASIKMSSYNSPLPF. CDR3 bases: TGTGCCAGCATTAAAATGAGCTCCTATAATTCACCCCTCCCCTTT. This sequence joins TRBV28 and TRBJ1-6; D unresolved. The CDR3 extends over 15 amino acids. The germline V gene encodes CDR1 MDHEN and CDR2 SYDVKM.

This clonotype was detected only a few times. The chain combines TRBV6-1 with TRBJ2-5; D is uncertain. Germline CDR1 reads MNHNS; CDR2 reads SASEGT. V gave up 5 bases and J gave up 4 bases, with 11 bases separating them. The CDR3 has 13 amino acids. CDR3 sequence reads: CASSQQLGETQYF. DNA of the CDR3: TGTGCCAGCAGTCAACAGTTAGGAGAGACCCAGTACTTC.

V gene TRBV7-9 combines with J gene TRBJ1-5, with a weak D call TRBD1 (5 bases). V was clipped by 7 bases and J by 4 bases, with 11 bases between them. Germline V lookup: CDR1 SEHNR, CDR2 FQNEAQ (reference sequence). This CDR3 is built from 13 residues. CDR3 nucleotides: TGTGCCAGCACCGACCAGGGTAATCAGCCCCAGCATTTT. This encodes CASTDQGNQPQHF.

This chain links TRBV7-9 with TRBJ2-1; maybe TRBD1 (5 bases). Trimming shortened V by 1 base and J by 8 bases, and 15 bases separated the two germline ends. CDR3 size: 15 residues. Germline V gives CDR1 SEHNR, CDR2 FQNEAQ (reference sequence). The CDR3 nucleotides read TGTGCCAGCAGCTTAGTAAGGTCAGGGTTCGATGAGCAGTTCTTC. It translates to CASSLVRSGFDEQFF.

Regarding this clonotype: Germline is not matched at one junction end, which may reflect a read error. The chain recombines TRBV7-2 with TRBJ2-6, with D perhaps matching TRBD1 (5 bases). This CDR3 spans 17 amino acids. Germline-derived CDR1 and CDR2 are SGHTA and FQGNSA. CDR3 DNA sequence: TGTGCCAGCAGCTCCGCTCTAGGAAGCTCTGGGGCCAATGTCCTGACTTTC. Protein: CASSSALGSSGANVLTF.